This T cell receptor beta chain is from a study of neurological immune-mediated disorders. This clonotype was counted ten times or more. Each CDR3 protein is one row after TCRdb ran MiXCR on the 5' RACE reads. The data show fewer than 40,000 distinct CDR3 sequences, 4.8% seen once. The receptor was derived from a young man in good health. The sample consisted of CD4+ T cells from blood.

CDR3 sequence reads: CASSLGDSQETQYF. The CDR3, as DNA: TGCGCCAGCAGCTTAGGGGACAGTCAAGAGACCCAGTACTTC. This chain connects TRBV5-1 to TRBJ2-5, with TRBD1 identical over 7 bases. Trimming removed 2 bases from V and 2 bases from J; junction bases left unmatched: 3. Germline values: CDR1 SGHRS, CDR2 YFSETQ. CDR3 length equals 14 residues.